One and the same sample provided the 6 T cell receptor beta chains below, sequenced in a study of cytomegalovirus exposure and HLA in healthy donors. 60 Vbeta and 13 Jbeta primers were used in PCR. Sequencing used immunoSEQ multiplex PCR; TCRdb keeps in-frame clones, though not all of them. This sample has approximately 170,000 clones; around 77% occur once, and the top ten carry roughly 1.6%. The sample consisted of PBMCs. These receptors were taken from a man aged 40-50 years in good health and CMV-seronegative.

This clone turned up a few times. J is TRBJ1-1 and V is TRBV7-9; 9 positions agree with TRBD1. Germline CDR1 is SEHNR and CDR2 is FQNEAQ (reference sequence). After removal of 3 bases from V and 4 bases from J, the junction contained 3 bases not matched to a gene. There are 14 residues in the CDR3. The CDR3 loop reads CASSFGQGSTEAFF. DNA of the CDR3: TGTGCCAGCAGCTTTGGACAGGGGAGCACTGAAGCTTTCTTT. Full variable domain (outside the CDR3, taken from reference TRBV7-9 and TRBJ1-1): DTGVSQNPRHKITKRGQNVTFRCDPISEHNRLYWYRQTLGQGPEFLTYFQNEAQLEKSRLLSDRFSAERPKGSFSTLEIQRTEQGDSAMYLCASSFGQGSTEAFFGQGTRLTVV.

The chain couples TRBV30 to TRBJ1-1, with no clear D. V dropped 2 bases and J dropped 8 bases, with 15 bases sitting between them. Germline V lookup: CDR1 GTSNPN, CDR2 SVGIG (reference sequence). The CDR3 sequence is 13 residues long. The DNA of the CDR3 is TGTGCCTGGAGTCCAACCTCCGTCAGGGAAGCTTTCTTT. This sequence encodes CAWSPTSVREAFF.

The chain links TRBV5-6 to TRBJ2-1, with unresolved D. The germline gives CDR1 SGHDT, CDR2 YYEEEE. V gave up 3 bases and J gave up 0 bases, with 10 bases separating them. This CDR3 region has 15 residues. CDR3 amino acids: CASSWSRSSYNEQFF. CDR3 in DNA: TGTGCCAGCAGCTGGAGCCGTAGCTCCTACAATGAGCAGTTCTTC.

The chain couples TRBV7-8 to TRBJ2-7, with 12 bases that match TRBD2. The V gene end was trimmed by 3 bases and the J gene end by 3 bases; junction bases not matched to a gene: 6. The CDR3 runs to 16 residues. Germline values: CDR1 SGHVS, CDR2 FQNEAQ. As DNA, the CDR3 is TGTGCCAGCAGCTTCGGCGGACTAGCGGGGCTCTACGAGCAGTACTTC. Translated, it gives CASSFGGLAGLYEQYF.

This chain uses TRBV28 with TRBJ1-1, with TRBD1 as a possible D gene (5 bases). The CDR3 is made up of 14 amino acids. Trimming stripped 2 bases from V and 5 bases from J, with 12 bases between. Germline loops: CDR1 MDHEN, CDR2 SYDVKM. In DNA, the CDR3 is TGTGCCAGCAGTTTAAAGGGGTTGAGGACTGAAGCTTTCTTT. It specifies CASSLKGLRTEAFF. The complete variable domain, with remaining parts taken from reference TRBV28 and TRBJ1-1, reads DVKVTQSSRYLVKRTGEKVFLECVQDMDHENMFWYRQDPGLGLRLIYFSYDVKMKEKGDIPEGYSVSREKKERFSLILESASTNQTSMYLCASSLKGLRTEAFFGQGTRLTVV.

CDR3 nucleotides: TGTGCCAGCAGCTTAGAGGGACAGAGATACAATGAGCAGTTCTTC. Protein: CASSLEGQRYNEQFF. The chain is built from TRBV7-9 and TRBJ2-1, with 7 positions matching TRBD1. Per germline, CDR1 SEHNR and CDR2 FQNEAQ (reference sequence). Unmatched junction bases numbered 4, after V lost 1 base and J lost 4 bases. The CDR3 contains 15 residues.